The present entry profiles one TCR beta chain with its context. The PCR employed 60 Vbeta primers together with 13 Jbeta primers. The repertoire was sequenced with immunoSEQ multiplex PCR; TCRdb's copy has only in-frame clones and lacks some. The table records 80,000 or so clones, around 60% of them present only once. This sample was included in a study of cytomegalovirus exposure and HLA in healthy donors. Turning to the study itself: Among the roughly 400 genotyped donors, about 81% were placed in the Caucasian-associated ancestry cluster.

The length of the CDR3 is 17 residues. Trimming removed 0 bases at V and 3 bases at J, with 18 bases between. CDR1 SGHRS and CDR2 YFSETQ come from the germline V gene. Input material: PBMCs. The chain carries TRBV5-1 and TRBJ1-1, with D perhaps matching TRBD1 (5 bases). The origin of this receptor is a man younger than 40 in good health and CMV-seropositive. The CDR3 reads CASSLVSGAGGDTEAFF. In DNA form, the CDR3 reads TGCGCCAGCAGCTTGGTGTCCGGGGCCGGAGGGGACACTGAAGCTTTCTTT.